These T cell receptor beta chains were read from a single sample in a study of cytomegalovirus exposure and HLA in healthy donors. Profiled with immunoSEQ multiplex PCR; TCRdb holds only in-frame clones, not every one. Seen here are over 150,000 clones, 75% observed once, and the top ten hold roughly 2.8%. Source material: PBMCs. These TCRs come from a male donor in good health and CMV-seronegative. The CDR3 runs from the conserved cysteine through the conserved F or W. Fields, in order: clone size, V gene, J gene, D gene, CDR3 DNA, CDR3 protein. The D gene is left open where the match is weak. Some rows have no size entry. The others give once, few or many, or a class for an expanded clone.

clone size: .
V gene: TRBV28
J gene: TRBJ1-5
D gene: .
CDR3 DNA: TGTGCCAGCAGCTACTCCGGGACACAGGCCGATCAGCCCCAGCATTTT
CDR3 protein: CASSYSGTQADQPQHF

clone size: few
V gene: TRBV30
J gene: TRBJ2-7
D gene: .
CDR3 DNA: TGTGCCTGGAGTGTAGGGGCGGACCAGTACTTC
CDR3 protein: CAWSVGADQYF

clone size: few
V gene: TRBV30
J gene: TRBJ1-5
D gene: .
CDR3 DNA: TGTGCCTGGAAAGACGGAGATAGCAATCAGCCCCAGCATTTT
CDR3 protein: CAWKDGDSNQPQHF

clone size: .
V gene: TRBV23-1
J gene: TRBJ2-2
D gene: .
CDR3 DNA: TGCGCCAGCAGTTACAGGGCGGCAAACACCGGGGAGCTGTTTTTT
CDR3 protein: CASSYRAANTGELFF

clone size: .
V gene: TRBV7-6
J gene: TRBJ2-5
D gene: .
CDR3 DNA: TGTGCCAGCAGCTTAGCCCGGGAGAGGGGGACCCAGTACTTC
CDR3 protein: CASSLARERGTQYF

clone size: few
V gene: TRBV30
J gene: TRBJ2-6
D gene: TRBD1
CDR3 DNA: TGTGCCTGGCTCGGGGAACAGGGGTTCACTGGGGCCAACGTCCTGACTTTC
CDR3 protein: CAWLGEQGFTGANVLTF

clone size: once
V gene: TRBV6-4
J gene: TRBJ2-3
D gene: .
CDR3 DNA: TGTGCCAGCATAGGGGCAACAGATACGCAGTATTTT
CDR3 protein: CASIGATDTQYF

clone size: .
V gene: TRBV27
J gene: TRBJ2-1
D gene: TRBD2
CDR3 DNA: TGTGCCAGCAGTCCAGGACTAGCGGGAGCTGAGCAGTTCTTC
CDR3 protein: CASSPGLAGAEQFF

clone size: few
V gene: TRBV27
J gene: TRBJ2-7
D gene: .
CDR3 DNA: TGTGCCAGCAGTAGCAATACCCACTTC
CDR3 protein: CASSSNTHF

clone size: .
V gene: TRBV18
J gene: TRBJ1-5
D gene: .
CDR3 DNA: TGTGCCAGCTCACCAAATCAGGGAAACCATCAGCCCCAGCATTTT
CDR3 protein: CASSPNQGNHQPQHF

clone size: .
V gene: TRBV9
J gene: TRBJ1-5
D gene: .
CDR3 DNA: TGTGCCAGCACCCAGGGCGTTGACAATCAGCCCCAGCATTTT
CDR3 protein: CASTQGVDNQPQHF